The rows below give T cell receptor beta chains drawn from one sample of a study of T cells after yellow fever vaccination. Using its own MiXCR run on the 5' RACE reads, TCRdb lists one record per CDR3 protein. The data contain 140,000 to 150,000 distinct CDR3 sequences, under 8% of them seen just once; the ten biggest clones take up about 0.6%. The source was CD4+ T cells sorted from PBMCs, collected 10 days after the yellow fever booster vaccination. The receptors were sampled from a man aged 30 to 45 who received the YFV17D yellow fever vaccine. Both conserved end residues are part of each CDR3. A D gene is named only where the DNA matches it firmly. For some rows the clone size is stated as once, few or many, or as a class when expanded; others skip it.

d_gene: .; abundance: many; v_gene: TRBV7-2; j_gene: TRBJ2-3; CDR3nt: TGTGCCAGCAGCCTATTAGTTGATACGCAGTATTTT; CDR3aa: CASSLLVDTQYF
d_gene: .; abundance: many; v_gene: TRBV6-4; j_gene: TRBJ2-7; CDR3nt: TGTGCCAGCAGTGACTCGAATAAGATGGCCAGGGGTCGGATCGAGCAGTACTTC; CDR3aa: CASSDSNKMARGRIEQYF
d_gene: .; abundance: .; v_gene: TRBV2; j_gene: TRBJ2-5; CDR3nt: TGTGCCAGCAACAGGGTCGGCCAAGAGACCCAGTACTTC; CDR3aa: CASNRVGQETQYF
d_gene: TRBD2; abundance: many; v_gene: TRBV5-1; j_gene: TRBJ2-3; CDR3nt: TGCGCCAGCAGCCGAGCGGGAGGGCGCGCAGATACGCAGTATTTT; CDR3aa: CASSRAGGRADTQYF
d_gene: TRBD2; abundance: many; v_gene: TRBV7-2; j_gene: TRBJ2-1; CDR3nt: TGTGCCACCAGTTTAGCGCGGGAGGGCCTTTGGTTCTTC; CDR3aa: CATSLAREGLWFF
d_gene: .; abundance: many; v_gene: TRBV11-2; j_gene: TRBJ2-4; CDR3nt: TGTGCCAGCAGCCAATCCGGGCTAACTATAGCCAAAAACATTCAGTACTTC; CDR3aa: CASSQSGLTIAKNIQYF
d_gene: .; abundance: many; v_gene: TRBV10-2; j_gene: TRBJ1-1; CDR3nt: TGCGCCAGCAGAGGCATAGGGGGGAACACTGAAGCTTTCTTT; CDR3aa: CASRGIGGNTEAFF
d_gene: .; abundance: .; v_gene: TRBV3-1; j_gene: TRBJ2-6; CDR3nt: TGTGCCAGCAGCCAACTTATCTCTGGGGGGACCCCCCTCTCTGGGGCCAACGTCCTGACTTTC; CDR3aa: CASSQLISGGTPLSGANVLTF
d_gene: .; abundance: many; v_gene: TRBV5-1; j_gene: TRBJ2-2; CDR3nt: TGCGCCAGCAGCCGGGTTAGCACCGGGGAGCTGTTTTTT; CDR3aa: CASSRVSTGELFF
d_gene: TRBD2; abundance: many; v_gene: TRBV7-2; j_gene: TRBJ2-7; CDR3nt: TGTGCCAGCAGCCTACTCGGGGCTAGCGGGAGCTACGAGCAGTACTTC; CDR3aa: CASSLLGASGSYEQYF
d_gene: TRBD1; abundance: .; v_gene: TRBV5-1; j_gene: TRBJ2-7; CDR3nt: TGCGCCAGCTCGCGTCTGACGGGACAGGGGGCTGGGGAGCAGTACTTC; CDR3aa: CASSRLTGQGAGEQYF